Presented here are 10 T cell receptor beta chains from one specimen sequenced in a study of CD4+ T cells in melanoma. TCRdb keeps only in-frame clones here, not all; method: immunoSEQ multiplex PCR. This sample yields about 140,000 clones, of which 85% to 95% are seen a single time; 1.5% to 1.7% belongs to the top ten. All receptors derive from a human donor with melanoma.

The chain is built from TRBV7-9 and TRBJ2-7, with 9 bases that match TRBD1. The CDR3 contains 15 residues. The V gene's germline CDR1 is SEHNR and CDR2 FQNEAQ (reference sequence). J gave up 3 bases and V 5 bases, and 8 bases lay outside the gene matches. CDR3 sequence reads: CASSPRGQGIYEQYF. The CDR3 DNA sequence: TGTGCCAGCAGCCCCCGAGGACAGGGGATCTACGAGCAGTACTTC.

The chain is built from TRBV6-1 and TRBJ1-2; no definite D call. Germline V lookup: CDR1 MNHNS, CDR2 SASEGT. Trimming stripped 2 bases from V and 2 bases from J, with 9 bases between. This CDR3 comprises 14 residues. CDR3: CASSEFEENYGYTF. In nucleotides, the CDR3 is TGTGCCAGCAGTGAATTCGAAGAGAACTATGGCTACACCTTC.

The chain's CDR3 is CASSTPGTLGLAKNIQYF. In DNA form, the CDR3 reads TGTGCCAGTAGTACCCCCGGGACACTGGGACTAGCCAAAAACATTCAGTACTTC. The chain employs TRBV19 and TRBJ2-4; D is perhaps TRBD1 or TRBD2 (6 bases each). With 4 bases removed from V and 0 bases from J, the gap between germline ends came to 19 bases. Per germline, CDR1 LNHDA and CDR2 SQIVND (reference sequence). CDR3 length: 18 residues.

This clone was detected once. The chain employs TRBV2 and TRBJ2-1; no clear D. V lost 0 bases and J 3 bases, leaving 9 bases between the germline ends. Per the germline V gene, CDR1 is SNHLY and CDR2 is FYNNEI. The CDR3 covers 15 residues. CDR3 sequence (DNA): TGTGCCAGCAGTGAAGCACCCCCTAGCTACAATGAGCAGTTCTTC. Its protein is CASSEAPPSYNEQFF.

The chain employs TRBV2 and TRBJ2-5, with 8 bases aligning to TRBD2. The CDR3 runs to 12 residues. Germline V gene sequence: CDR1 SNHLY, CDR2 FYNNEI. The V segment lost 7 bases and the J segment 5 bases; nucleotides outside the gene matches: 3. The CDR3 reads CASNPSGETQYF. The CDR3 nucleotides read TGTGCCAGCAATCCTAGCGGGGAGACCCAGTACTTC.

V usage is TRBV18 and J usage is TRBJ2-7; D is tentatively TRBD1 or TRBD2 (6 bases each). The CDR3 is 16 amino acids. Trimming took 0 bases from V and 2 from J, leaving 14 bases between them. In germline, CDR1 is KGHSH, CDR2 LQKENI. DNA of the CDR3: TGTGCCAGCTCACCACCAATAGGGGGGACCACCTACGAGCAGTACTTC. Its translation is CASSPPIGGTTYEQYF.

Comment on this clone: Other DNA sequences in the sample encode the same CDR3. The rearrangement uses TRBV6-5 and TRBJ1-5; 11 nucleotides match TRBD1. CDR1 is MNHEY, CDR2 SVGAGI, per germline. The CDR3 length is 15 residues. V was clipped by 6 bases and J by 7 bases; unmatched bases: 8. CDR3 sequence reads: CASSPGTGGPQPQHF. The CDR3 DNA is TGTGCCAGCAGCCCCGGGACAGGGGGACCACAGCCCCAGCATTTT.

The V and J genes are TRBV29-1 and TRBJ2-1; 11 nucleotides match TRBD2. Germline lookup yields CDR1 SQVTM and CDR2 ANQGSEA. V dropped 7 bases and J dropped 4; count of bases not matched to a gene: 6. The CDR3 contains 14 residues. The CDR3 DNA follows: TGCAGCGCTCAGACTAGCGGGGTGTACAATGAGCAGTTCTTC. Its translation: CSAQTSGVYNEQFF.

The chain uses TRBV30 and TRBJ2-5, with a weak D call TRBD2 (6 bases). Germline V CDR1 and CDR2: GTSNPN, SVGIG (reference sequence). The CDR3 length is 15 residues. The V and J ends lost 1 base and 2 bases respectively, with 14 bases between them. This CDR3 reads CAWSGTAGSQETQYF. DNA for the CDR3: TGTGCCTGGAGTGGAACGGCGGGGTCACAAGAGACCCAGTACTTC. Based on the CDR3 plus reference TRBV30 and TRBJ2-5, the full variable domain is SQTIHQWPATLVQPVGSPLSLECTVEGTSNPNLYWYRQAAGRGLQLLFYSVGIGQISSEVPQNLSASRPQDRQFILSSKKLLLSDSGFYLCAWSGTAGSQETQYFGPGTRLLVL.

The V gene is TRBV7-2, the J gene TRBJ1-6; D not resolved. Trimming took off 1 base at V and 0 bases at J, with 13 bases between the two ends. Germline loops: CDR1 SGHTA, CDR2 FQGNSA. This CDR3 is 18 amino acids long. This CDR3 is CASSLDYAGSSYNSPLHF. The CDR3, as DNA: TGTGCCAGCAGCTTAGATTACGCCGGGAGCTCCTATAATTCACCCCTCCACTTT.